A selection of T cell receptor beta chains follows, all from one sample in a study of cytomegalovirus exposure and HLA in healthy donors. Profiled with immunoSEQ multiplex PCR; TCRdb holds only in-frame clones, not every one. Of over 150,000 clones listed, around 73% are singletons. The sequenced sample was PBMCs. The receptors originated from a woman aged 18-30 years in good health and CMV-seropositive. The CDR3 runs from the conserved cysteine through the conserved F or W. A D gene is named only where the DNA matches it firmly. Size tells how often a clone was seen (once, few, many) or the class of an expanded clone, and some rows leave it out.

j_call	d_call	v_call	clone_size	cdr3_aa	cdr3_nt
TRBJ1-1	TRBD1	TRBV7-8	NA	CASSPFDRGANTEAFF	TGTGCCAGCAGCCCATTTGACAGGGGAGCGAACACTGAAGCTTTCTTT
TRBJ2-6	NA	TRBV2	NA	CASNARTGANVLTF	TGTGCCAGCAACGCGCGGACTGGGGCCAACGTCCTGACTTTC
TRBJ1-6	NA	TRBV4-2	NA	CASSLSGNNSPLHF	TGTGCCAGCAGCCTATCGGGGAATAATTCACCCCTCCACTTT
TRBJ2-3	NA	TRBV5-1	once	CASSLPSDTQYF	TGCGCCAGCAGCTTGCCCTCAGATACGCAGTATTTT
TRBJ2-5	TRBD1	TRBV15	NA	CATSARPPSDREIQETQYF	TGTGCCACCAGCGCCAGGCCCCCCTCCGACAGGGAGATCCAAGAGACCCAGTACTTC
TRBJ1-3	TRBD1	TRBV6-6	once	CASSYYRGQPGNTIYF	TGTGCCAGCAGTTACTACAGGGGTCAACCTGGAAACACCATATATTTT
TRBJ2-3	NA	TRBV5-1	NA	CASSLAPPIGGDTQYF	TGCGCCAGCAGCTTGGCCCCTCCGATCGGAGGGGATACGCAGTATTTT
TRBJ2-5	TRBD2	TRBV4-1	NA	CASSQAAGGLQETQYF	TGCGCCAGCAGCCAAGCAGCGGGGGGGCTTCAAGAGACCCAGTACTTC
TRBJ2-2	TRBD1	TRBV28	NA	CASSFNRGYFTGELFF	TGTGCCAGCAGTTTTAACAGGGGGTATTTTACCGGGGAGCTGTTTTTT
TRBJ2-7	NA	TRBV12-5	NA	CASGGDSSYEQYF	TGTGCTAGTGGCGGCGATAGCTCCTACGAGCAGTACTTC
TRBJ1-1	NA	TRBV7-3	NA	CASSLSGRGTEAFF	TGTGCCAGCAGCTTATCCGGGCGGGGCACTGAAGCTTTCTTT
TRBJ2-7	NA	TRBV2	once	CASGSTERAEQYF	TGTGCCAGCGGGAGTACCGAACGGGCCGAGCAGTACTTC
TRBJ1-2	NA	TRBV7-9	NA	CSIPNEPNGYTF	TGTTCCATCCCAAACGAGCCCAATGGCTACACCTTC
TRBJ1-1	NA	TRBV19	NA	CASKFLGAGDGTTEAFF	TGTGCCAGTAAATTCTTGGGGGCAGGGGACGGTACCACTGAAGCTTTCTTT
TRBJ1-2	NA	TRBV25-1	NA	CASSDPGGYGYTF	TGTGCCAGCAGTGATCCGGGGGGCTATGGCTACACCTTC